This is a list of T cell receptor beta chains from one sample in a study of early T cells in non-severe SARS-CoV-2 infection. TCRdb itself ran the 5' RACE reads through MiXCR, one entry per CDR3 protein. Of more than 60,000 distinct CDR3 sequences detected, 13% appear once; the ten largest clones hold almost 8.5%. Specimen: whole blood. Receptors originate from an adult who was a healthcare worker with PCR-confirmed SARS-CoV-2 infection or an uninfected control (not recorded which). Each CDR3 is given with its conserved first and last residue. D genes are given only for firm matches.

D,J,V,CDR3
-,TRBJ2-7,TRBV28,CASTNGPSREQYF
-,TRBJ2-7,TRBV29-1,CSARERYEQYF
-,TRBJ1-6,TRBV5-4,CASSRVGDWSSPLHF
-,TRBJ2-7,TRBV28,CASSLVATGYEQYF
-,TRBJ2-2,TRBV4-2,CASSPGLRLDTGELFF
-,TRBJ2-7,TRBV4-2,CASSQARRGEQYF
TRBD2,TRBJ2-5,TRBV6-1,CASSIPRGGLQETQYF
TRBD1,TRBJ2-1,TRBV23-1,CASSQSTGVVNEQFF
-,TRBJ2-5,TRBV19,CASSMLTATQETQYF
-,TRBJ2-7,TRBV15,CATSRRLAGEQYF
TRBD2,TRBJ2-1,TRBV28,CASILLAGAKVEQFF
-,TRBJ2-1,TRBV20-1,CSAISLSNRIEQFF
-,TRBJ1-4,TRBV9,CASSVSPFRGAPNEKLFF
-,TRBJ2-3,TRBV2,CASSPSWSTDTQYF
-,TRBJ2-1,TRBV5-1,CASSAAGNEQFF
-,TRBJ2-3,TRBV7-3,CASSLIPTDTQYF
-,TRBJ1-4,TRBV30,CAWSSGQSYTTNEKLFF
TRBD1,TRBJ1-1,TRBV5-1,CASSSPGGTEAFF
-,TRBJ1-2,TRBV20-1,CSARDWRVGYTF
TRBD1,TRBJ2-7,TRBV18,CASSRNRDRPYEQYF
-,TRBJ1-1,TRBV28,CASSLRGGTTEAFF
-,TRBJ2-7,TRBV10-3,CAVLGPRNAEQYF
-,TRBJ2-7,TRBV21-1,CASSPHEGGGNYEQYF
-,TRBJ2-2,TRBV28,CASSSDRPGELFF
TRBD1,TRBJ1-1,TRBV12-3/TRBV12-4,CASSFDRGVAFF